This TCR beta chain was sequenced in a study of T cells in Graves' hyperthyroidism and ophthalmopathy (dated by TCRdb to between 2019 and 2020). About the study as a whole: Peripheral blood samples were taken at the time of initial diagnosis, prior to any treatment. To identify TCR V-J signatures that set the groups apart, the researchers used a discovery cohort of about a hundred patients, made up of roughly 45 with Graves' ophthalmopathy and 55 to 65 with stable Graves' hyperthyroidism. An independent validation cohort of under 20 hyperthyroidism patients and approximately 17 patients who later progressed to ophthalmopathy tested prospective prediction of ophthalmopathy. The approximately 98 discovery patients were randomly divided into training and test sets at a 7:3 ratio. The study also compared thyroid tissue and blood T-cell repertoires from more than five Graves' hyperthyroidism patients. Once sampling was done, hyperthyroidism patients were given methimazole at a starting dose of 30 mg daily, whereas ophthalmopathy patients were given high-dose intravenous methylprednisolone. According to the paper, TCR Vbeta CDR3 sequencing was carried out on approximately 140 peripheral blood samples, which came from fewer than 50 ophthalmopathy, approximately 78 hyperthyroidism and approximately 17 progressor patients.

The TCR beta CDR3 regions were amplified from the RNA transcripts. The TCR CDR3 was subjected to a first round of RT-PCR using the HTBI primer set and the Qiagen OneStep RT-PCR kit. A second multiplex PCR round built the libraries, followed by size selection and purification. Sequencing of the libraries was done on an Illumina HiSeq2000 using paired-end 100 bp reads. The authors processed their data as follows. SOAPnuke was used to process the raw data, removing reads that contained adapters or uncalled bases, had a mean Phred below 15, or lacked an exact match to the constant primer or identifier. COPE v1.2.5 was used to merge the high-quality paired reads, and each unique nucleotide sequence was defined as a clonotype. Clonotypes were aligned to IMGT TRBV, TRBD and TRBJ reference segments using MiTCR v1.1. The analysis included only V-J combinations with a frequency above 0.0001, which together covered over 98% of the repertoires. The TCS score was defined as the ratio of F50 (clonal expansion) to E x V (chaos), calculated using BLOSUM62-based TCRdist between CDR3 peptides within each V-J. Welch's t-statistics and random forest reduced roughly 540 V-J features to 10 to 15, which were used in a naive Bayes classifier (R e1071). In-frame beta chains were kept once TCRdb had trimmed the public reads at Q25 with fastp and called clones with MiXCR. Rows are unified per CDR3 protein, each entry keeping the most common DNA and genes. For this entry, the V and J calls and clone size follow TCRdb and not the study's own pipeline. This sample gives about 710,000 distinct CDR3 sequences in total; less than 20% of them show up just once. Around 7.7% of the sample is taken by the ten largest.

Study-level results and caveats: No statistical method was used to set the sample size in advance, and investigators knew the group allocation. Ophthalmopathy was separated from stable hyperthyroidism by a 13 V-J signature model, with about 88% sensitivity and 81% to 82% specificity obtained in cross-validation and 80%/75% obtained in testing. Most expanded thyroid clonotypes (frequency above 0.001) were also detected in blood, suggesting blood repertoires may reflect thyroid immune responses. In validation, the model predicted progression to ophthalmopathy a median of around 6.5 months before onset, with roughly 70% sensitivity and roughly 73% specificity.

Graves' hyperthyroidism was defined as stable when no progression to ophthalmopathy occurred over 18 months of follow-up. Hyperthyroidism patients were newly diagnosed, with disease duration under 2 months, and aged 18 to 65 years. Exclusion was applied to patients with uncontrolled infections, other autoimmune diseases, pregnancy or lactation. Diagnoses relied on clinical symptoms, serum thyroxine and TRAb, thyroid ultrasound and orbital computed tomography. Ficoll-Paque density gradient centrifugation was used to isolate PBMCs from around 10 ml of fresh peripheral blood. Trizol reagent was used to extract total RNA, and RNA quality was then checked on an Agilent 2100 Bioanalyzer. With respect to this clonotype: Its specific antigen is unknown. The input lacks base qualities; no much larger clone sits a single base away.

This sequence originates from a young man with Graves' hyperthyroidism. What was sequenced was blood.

The CDR3 amino acid sequence is: CASSYLVPAVTEAFF. The nucleotide sequence reads as follows: TGTGCCAGCAGTTACTTGGTCCCGGCCGTAACTGAAGCTTTCTTT. The chain is assembled from TRBV6-5 and TRBJ1-1, with the D gene not confidently named. Cut back by 1 base and 5 bases, the V and J ends lie 14 bases apart. Counted from cysteine to phenylalanine, this CDR3 has 15 amino acids. The kept DNA is CDR3 alone, 45 bases in frame from the first base. According to the germline V gene, CDR1 reads MNHEY and CDR2 reads SVGAGI.